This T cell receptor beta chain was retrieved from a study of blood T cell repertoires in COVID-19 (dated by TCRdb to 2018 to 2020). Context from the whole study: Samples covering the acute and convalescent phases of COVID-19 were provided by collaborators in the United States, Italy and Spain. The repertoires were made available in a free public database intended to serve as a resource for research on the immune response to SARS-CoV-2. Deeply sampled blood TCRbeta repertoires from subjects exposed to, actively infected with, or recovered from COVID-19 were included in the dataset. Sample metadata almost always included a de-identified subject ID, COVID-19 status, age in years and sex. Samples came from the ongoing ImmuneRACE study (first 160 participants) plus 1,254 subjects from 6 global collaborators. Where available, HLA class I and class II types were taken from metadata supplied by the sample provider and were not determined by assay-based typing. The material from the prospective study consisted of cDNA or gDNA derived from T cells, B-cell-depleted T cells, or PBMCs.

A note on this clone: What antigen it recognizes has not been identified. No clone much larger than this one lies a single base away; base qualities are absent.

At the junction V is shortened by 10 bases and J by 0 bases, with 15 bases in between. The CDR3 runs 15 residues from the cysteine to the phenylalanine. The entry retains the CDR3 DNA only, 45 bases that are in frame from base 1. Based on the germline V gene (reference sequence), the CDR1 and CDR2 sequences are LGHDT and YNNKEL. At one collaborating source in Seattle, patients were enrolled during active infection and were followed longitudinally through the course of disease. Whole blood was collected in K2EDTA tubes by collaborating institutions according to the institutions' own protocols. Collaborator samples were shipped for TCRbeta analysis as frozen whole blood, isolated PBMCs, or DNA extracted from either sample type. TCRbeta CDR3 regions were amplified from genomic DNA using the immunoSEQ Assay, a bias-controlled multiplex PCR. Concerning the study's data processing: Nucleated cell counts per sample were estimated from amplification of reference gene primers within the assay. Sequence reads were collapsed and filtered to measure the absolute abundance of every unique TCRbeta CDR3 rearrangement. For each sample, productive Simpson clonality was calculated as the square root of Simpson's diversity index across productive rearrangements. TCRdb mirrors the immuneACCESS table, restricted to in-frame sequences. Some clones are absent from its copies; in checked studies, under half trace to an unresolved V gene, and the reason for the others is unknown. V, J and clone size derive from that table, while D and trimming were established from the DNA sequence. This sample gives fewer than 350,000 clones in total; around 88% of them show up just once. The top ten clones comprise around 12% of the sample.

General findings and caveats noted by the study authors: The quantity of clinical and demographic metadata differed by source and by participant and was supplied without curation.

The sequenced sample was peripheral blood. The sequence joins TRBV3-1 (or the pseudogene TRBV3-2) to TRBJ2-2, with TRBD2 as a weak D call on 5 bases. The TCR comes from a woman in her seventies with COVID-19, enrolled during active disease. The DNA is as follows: TGTGCCATGCGGAGGCAGCCTACGAACACCGGGGAGCTGTTTTTT. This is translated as CAMRRQPTNTGELFF.